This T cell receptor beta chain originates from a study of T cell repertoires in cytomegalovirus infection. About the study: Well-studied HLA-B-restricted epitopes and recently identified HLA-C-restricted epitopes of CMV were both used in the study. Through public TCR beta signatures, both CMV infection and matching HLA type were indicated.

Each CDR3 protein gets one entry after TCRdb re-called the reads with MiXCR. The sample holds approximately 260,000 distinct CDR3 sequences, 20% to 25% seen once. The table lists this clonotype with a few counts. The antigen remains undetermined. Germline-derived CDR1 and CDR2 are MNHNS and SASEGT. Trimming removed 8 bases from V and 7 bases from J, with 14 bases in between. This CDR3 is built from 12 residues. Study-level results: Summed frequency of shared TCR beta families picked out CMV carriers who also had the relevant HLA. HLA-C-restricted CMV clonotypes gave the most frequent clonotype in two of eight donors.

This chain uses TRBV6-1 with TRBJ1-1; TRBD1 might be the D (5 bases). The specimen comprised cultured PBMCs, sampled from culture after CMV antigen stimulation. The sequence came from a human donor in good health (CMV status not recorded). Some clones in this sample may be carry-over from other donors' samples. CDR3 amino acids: CASDGADSEAFF. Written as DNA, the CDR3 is TGTGCCAGCGACGGGGCAGACAGTGAAGCTTTCTTT.